The rows below give T cell receptor beta chains drawn from one sample of a study of blood T cells in healthy people across ages. TCRdb independently ran MiXCR on the 5' RACE reads; one entry per CDR3 protein. The sample consists of about 570,000 distinct CDR3 sequences, approximately 25% of them appearing once. Sequenced material: blood. These receptors came from a woman aged 65 to 85 in good health. Both conserved end residues are trimmed from each CDR3. Part of the rows lack a size; the others show once, few, many or a class for expanded clones.

V	size	J	CDR3
TRBV7-8	many	TRBJ2-5	ASSRSLAGWGTQY
TRBV7-9	NA	TRBJ2-5	ASSPLGGAGETQY
TRBV5-1	NA	TRBJ2-1	ASSQGLAGGYNVQF
TRBV11-1	NA	TRBJ2-3	ASSLGVAVSTDTQY
TRBV28	NA	TRBJ2-1	ASSRTFSSSYNEQF
TRBV7-8	few	TRBJ2-1	ASSPNHNEQF
TRBV27	once	TRBJ2-2	ASRPRGGMIAGELF
TRBV24-1	NA	TRBJ2-1	ATSLTSGDYNEQF
TRBV20-1	NA	TRBJ2-7	SAPVAASGGIFYEQY
TRBV28	few	TRBJ1-1	ASSILLGQRTNTEAF
TRBV11-2	few	TRBJ2-5	ASSRSGGAYNEQS
TRBV10-3	few	TRBJ2-1	ATFPGGASYNEQF
TRBV7-2	few	TRBJ2-2	ASSTQGAMNTGELF
TRBV29-1	many	TRBJ2-2	SVTENTGELF
TRBV20-1	NA	TRBJ2-3	SARGSGGRDTQY
TRBV6-2/TRBV6-3	NA	TRBJ1-1	ASSYHHRGQGAQAF
TRBV20-1	few	TRBJ2-7	SARDYLAGIYEQY
TRBV18	few	TRBJ1-1	ASSSGGRRGLNTEAF
TRBV6-2/TRBV6-3	NA	TRBJ2-7	ASSFVRDRDEQY
TRBV5-1	many	TRBJ1-1	ASSLQGNTEAF
TRBV5-4	NA	TRBJ1-2	ASSSPGEGDANGYT
TRBV12-3/TRBV12-4	few	TRBJ1-1	ASSTSYRQGRNSEAF
TRBV10-3	NA	TRBJ2-1	AIRPGLAGDEQF
TRBV5-1	NA	TRBJ1-1	ASSRTGEGRNTEAF
TRBV11-2	NA	TRBJ2-7	ASSLGPGEPYEQY
TRBV5-6	NA	TRBJ2-5	ASSPTGTETQY
TRBV20-1	few	TRBJ1-2	SARVDGGYT
TRBV11-1	NA	TRBJ1-2	ASGTGYGYT
TRBV20-1	NA	TRBJ2-7	SASRSTSGGASEQY
TRBV11-2	few	NA	ASSQRDSSYNEQF
TRBV6-2/TRBV6-3	NA	NA	ASSYGTGGRDEQF
TRBV11-1	few	TRBJ2-7	ASSLSDVSAAYEQY
TRBV5-1	NA	TRBJ2-7	ASSFFTGSYEQY
TRBV10-3	NA	TRBJ1-5	ATALSGENSNQPQH
TRBV7-2	NA	TRBJ1-3	ASSLDRSGNTIY
TRBV9	few	TRBJ1-5	ASSAGQGRGQPQH
TRBV15	NA	TRBJ2-5	ATSRARQETQY
TRBV20-1	few	TRBJ1-1	SADRTNAEAF
TRBV9	many	TRBJ2-4	ASSPSDKDIQY
TRBV24-1	NA	TRBJ2-3	ATSDRSSGGSTDTQY
TRBV20-1	NA	TRBJ2-7	SASRDRGYEQY
TRBV20-1	few	TRBJ2-2	SARDHTSGENTGELF
TRBV25-1	many	TRBJ2-3	ASTRSDTTDTQY
TRBV12-3/TRBV12-4	few	TRBJ2-5	ASPSSETQY
TRBV7-2	NA	TRBJ2-5	ASSLSSVTH
TRBV25-1	few	TRBJ2-2	ASSKTLGSNTGELF
TRBV20-1	few	TRBJ2-3	SARVSGGLTDTQY
TRBV9	few	TRBJ1-2	ASSRQGLNCGYT
TRBV12-3/TRBV12-4	few	TRBJ2-5	ASSFGQGGQETQY
TRBV10-3	once	TRBJ2-5	ATWETETQY
TRBV5-1	NA	TRBJ2-2	ASTGQLANTGELF
TRBV6-6	few	TRBJ2-3	ASRGGADTQY
TRBV20-1	NA	TRBJ2-5	SASQGDGGETQY
TRBV20-1	few	TRBJ2-1	SATRQGVYNEQF
TRBV19	NA	TRBJ2-5	ASSIDPRGGRETQY
TRBV3-1	NA	TRBJ2-7	ASSQAGPEQY
TRBV7-2	NA	TRBJ2-7	ASSLVAGGRNSYEQY